This entry describes one T cell receptor beta chain. These data originate in a study of radiotherapy plus CTLA-4 blockade in lung cancer. For the study at large: For 18% of patients, objective responses occurred, and approximately 31% had disease control.

This CDR3 is 16 amino acids long. Germline V gene data show CDR1 as MNHNS and CDR2 as SASEGT. Between the trimmed V and J ends, which lost 4 bases and 7 bases, there was a span of 20 bases. The protocol was immunoSEQ multiplex PCR, while the TCRdb copy is restricted to in-frame clones and leaves out a portion. The sample holds some 60,000 clones; around 77% are singletons and the top ten take around 2.8%. The source is a human donor with non-small cell lung cancer who had a complete response to radiotherapy plus ipilimumab. The V call is TRBV6-1, the J call TRBJ2-1; tentatively, D is TRBD1 (7 bases). The sequences come from peripheral blood, collected from a patient treated with radiotherapy plus ipilimumab. The CDR3 spells CASSAGGNIIRNEQFF. The CDR3 region has the DNA TGTGCCAGCAGTGCAGGGGGGAATATAATAAGAAATGAGCAGTTCTTC.